Shown below are 21 T cell receptor beta chains from a single sample sequenced in a study of blood T cell repertoires in COVID-19. Libraries were prepared by immunoSEQ multiplex PCR; TCRdb keeps only in-frame clonotypes and omits some of them. The sample comprises over 130,000 clones, roughly 81% of which are singletons, and about 3.7% rests with the top ten. The sequenced material came from PBMCs or T cells enriched from blood (not recorded which). The receptors come from a woman in her fifties or sixties with acute COVID-19.

The V gene is TRBV27, the J gene TRBJ1-6; tentatively, D is TRBD1 (6 bases). The V gene's germline CDR1 is MNHEY and CDR2 SMNVEV (reference sequence). V gave up 7 bases and J gave up 9 bases, with 16 bases separating them. The CDR3 loop spans 14 amino acids. The CDR3 region is CASTPGQQGSPLHF. The CDR3 DNA reads TGTGCCAGCACTCCCGGACAGCAGGGTTCACCCCTCCACTTT.

The chain couples TRBV6-5 to TRBJ1-5; possibly TRBD1 for D (6 bases). In germline, CDR1 is MNHEY, CDR2 SVGAGI. The CDR3 totals 13 residues. Trimming cost V 6 bases and J 2 bases, with 8 bases left between them. The CDR3 region has the DNA TGTGCCAGCAGCGACAGGCGCAATCAGCCCCAGCATTTT. Translation gives CASSDRRNQPQHF.

This chain links TRBV18 with TRBJ1-3, with TRBD1 matching over 9 bases. This CDR3 contains 16 residues. J gave up 4 bases and V 3 bases, and 7 bases lay outside the gene matches. Germline V gene lookup returns CDR1 KGHSH and CDR2 LQKENI. The CDR3 region is CASSPGQGGVGNTIYF. CDR3 bases: TGTGCCAGCTCACCGGGACAGGGAGGCGTCGGAAACACCATATATTTT.

The chain joins TRBV21-1 to TRBJ2-1; no DNA check was done on the table's D call, TRBD1. TRBV21-1 is shown as a pseudogene. CDR3 size: 14 residues. In DNA, the CDR3 is TGTGCCAGTCTCTACAGGGTTCCCTACAATGAGCAGTTCTTC. It encodes CASLYRVPYNEQFF.

In regard to this clone: Other nucleotide sequences in the sample specify the same CDR3. Here the CDR3 DNA reads TGTGCCAGCAGTCGGGACAGGGTCGGCTACACCTTC. The encoded protein is CASSRDRVGYTF. The chain uses TRBV27 and TRBJ1-2, with TRBD1 identical over 9 bases. This CDR3 comprises 12 residues. V lost 5 bases, J lost 8 bases, and 3 bases stayed unmatched. CDR1 is MNHEY and CDR2 is SMNVEV in the germline V gene (reference sequence).

This clone occurred once. The chain recombines TRBV12-1 with TRBJ1-6; the D call TRBD1 from the table was never checked on the DNA. TRBV12-1 constitutes a pseudogene. This CDR3 has 21 residues. CDR3 in amino acids: CASSFPPLGGNGIVYNSPLHF. The DNA for the CDR3 is TGTGCCAGCAGCTTTCCGCCTCTAGGGGGAAACGGTATCGTCTATAATTCACCCCTCCACTTT.

This rearrangement joins TRBV5-8 to TRBJ2-7, with 7 bases aligning to TRBD2. The J segment lost 2 bases and the V segment lost 4 bases, leaving 9 bases of the junction unmatched. Germline CDR1 SGHTS, CDR2 YDEGEE. The length of the CDR3 is 15 residues. The CDR3 protein is CASSQAGSNPYEQYF. CDR3 nucleotide sequence: TGTGCCAGCAGCCAAGCGGGATCCAACCCCTACGAGCAGTACTTC. The full variable domain, rest sourced from reference TRBV5-8 and TRBJ2-7, is EAGVTQSPTHLIKTRGQQATLRCSPISGHTSVYWYQQALGLGLQFLLWYDEGEERNRGNFPPRFSGRQFPNYSSELNVNALELEDSALYLCASSQAGSNPYEQYFGPGTRLTVT.

In this sample, this clone turned up once. V usage is TRBV7-2 and J usage is TRBJ1-1, with a weak D call TRBD1 (5 bases). Trimming removed 1 base from V and 11 bases from J, with 17 bases in between. Germline CDR1 SGHTA, CDR2 FQGNSA. This CDR3 comprises 14 residues. CDR3 protein: CASSLEGGPKGAFF. CDR3 DNA sequence: TGTGCCAGCAGCTTAGAGGGCGGCCCCAAGGGGGCTTTCTTT.

The V gene is TRBV28, the J gene TRBJ1-2, with D perhaps matching TRBD1 (5 bases). The germline CDR1 and CDR2 sequences are MDHEN and SYDVKM. V was pared by 5 bases and J by 0 bases, with 10 bases between. CDR3 length: 14 amino acids. DNA for the CDR3: TGTGCCAGCAGTGCGGACACTCCTAACTATGGCTACACCTTC. It codes for CASSADTPNYGYTF.

This chain links TRBV11-2 with TRBJ1-2, with D possibly matching TRBD1 (5 bases). CDR1 is SGHAT, CDR2 FQNNGV, per germline. The CDR3 sequence is 14 residues long. Trimming removed 1 base at V and 3 bases at J, with 9 bases between. The CDR3 loop reads CASSLAGSDYGYTF. The CDR3, as DNA: TGTGCCAGCAGCTTAGCAGGGTCGGACTATGGCTACACCTTC.

This clone was observed a single time. This chain links TRBV9 with TRBJ1-6, with D maybe TRBD1 (5 bases). Germline values: CDR1 SGDLS, CDR2 YYNGEE. Trimming took off 3 bases at V and 3 bases at J, with 16 bases between the two ends. The CDR3 runs 17 residues. In DNA form, the CDR3 reads TGTGCCAGCAGCGCTCAGGGTCCTAACTTCTATAATTCACCCCTCCACTTT. As protein: CASSAQGPNFYNSPLHF.

The chain combines TRBV3-1 (or the pseudogene TRBV3-2) with TRBJ2-1, with 8 nucleotides matching TRBD2. This CDR3 comprises 16 residues. The germline CDR1 and CDR2 sequences are LGHDT and YNNKEL (reference sequence). J was trimmed by 2 bases and V by 0 bases; bases with no gene match: 3. CDR3 nucleotide sequence: TGTGCCAGCAGCCAAGAAAGCGGGAGTGCCTACAATGAGCAGTTCTTC. It translates to CASSQESGSAYNEQFF.

V is TRBV4-1 and J is TRBJ2-5; weak D call: TRBD1 (5 bases). Between the trimmed V and J ends, which lost 0 bases and 4 bases, there was a span of 9 bases. The length of the CDR3 is 14 residues. The germline gives CDR1 MGHRA, CDR2 YSYEKL. CDR3 sequence: CASSQDYGAETQYF. The CDR3 DNA follows: TGCGCCAGCAGCCAAGATTATGGGGCAGAGACCCAGTACTTC.

The V gene is TRBV7-9, the J gene TRBJ2-2, with 8 bases matching TRBD2. Germline V gives CDR1 SEHNR, CDR2 FQNEAQ (reference sequence). V shed 5 bases and J 6 bases; nucleotides not matched to a gene: 5. The CDR3 runs 14 residues. The CDR3 DNA reads TGTGCCAGCAGCGGTGGACTAGCCGCCGGGGAGCTGTTTTTT. It codes for CASSGGLAAGELFF.

The V call is TRBV19, the J call TRBJ1-5; D is perhaps TRBD1 (6 bases). The CDR3 length is 14 residues. Germline V gives CDR1 LNHDA, CDR2 SQIVND (reference sequence). V lost 7 bases and J 4 bases, leaving 14 bases between the germline ends. CDR3 region: CASNGGLGNQPQHF. DNA of the CDR3: TGTGCCAGTAATGGGGGCCTTGGAAATCAGCCCCAGCATTTT.

The gene calls are TRBV5-8 and TRBJ1-2; maybe TRBD1 (5 bases). The CDR3 length is 11 residues. Germline V gives CDR1 SGHTS, CDR2 YDEGEE. V lost 4 bases and J lost 14, with 15 bases in between. The CDR3 region is CASSKGRGLTF. The CDR3 region has the DNA TGTGCCAGCAGCAAGGGGCGAGGCTTAACCTTC. The variable domain in full, completed from reference TRBV5-8 and TRBJ1-2, reads EAGVTQSPTHLIKTRGQQATLRCSPISGHTSVYWYQQALGLGLQFLLWYDEGEERNRGNFPPRFSGRQFPNYSSELNVNALELEDSALYLCASSKGRGLTFGSGTRLTVV.

V is TRBV27 and J is TRBJ2-7, with 7 bases that match TRBD2. Unmatched junction bases numbered 5, after V lost 0 bases and J lost 0 bases. The CDR3 consists of 16 residues. From germline, CDR1 is MNHEY and CDR2 SMNVEV (reference sequence). DNA for the CDR3: TGTGCCAGCAGTTTATCGTTGGGGGACTACTCCTACGAGCAGTACTTC. Translated, it gives CASSLSLGDYSYEQYF.

The V call is TRBV11-3, the J call TRBJ2-3; 8 bases map to TRBD2. CDR3 length: 18 amino acids. The trim removed 2 bases at V and 0 bases at J, leaving 10 bases unmatched. Germline-derived CDR1 and CDR2 are SGHNT and YENEEA. The CDR3, as DNA: TGTGCCAGCAGCTTATCCCTTTTGACTAGCGCTAGCACAGATACGCAGTATTTT. Translated: CASSLSLLTSASTDTQYF.

V is TRBV3-1 (or the pseudogene TRBV3-2) and J is TRBJ2-7, with TRBD1 identical over 7 bases. The germline CDR1 and CDR2 sequences are LGHDT and YNNKEL (reference sequence). Trimming took 6 bases from V and 1 from J; bases not matched to a gene: 9. The CDR3 length is 15 residues. CDR3 sequence reads: CASSDGTVSSYEQYF. The CDR3 DNA reads as TGTGCCAGCAGTGACGGGACAGTTAGTTCCTACGAGCAGTACTTC.

This rearrangement joins TRBV27 to TRBJ2-1, with D possibly TRBD2 on 6 matching bases. Germline values: CDR1 MNHEY, CDR2 SMNVEV (reference sequence). The length of the CDR3 is 14 residues. Between the trimmed V and J ends, which lost 3 bases and 4 bases, there was a span of 10 bases. CDR3 residues: CASSFGGRYNEQFF. For the CDR3, the DNA is TGTGCCAGCAGTTTTGGGGGGAGGTACAATGAGCAGTTCTTC.

This chain joins TRBV7-9 and TRBJ1-2; 7 positions match TRBD1. This CDR3 comprises 15 residues. From germline, CDR1 is SEHNR and CDR2 FQNEAQ (reference sequence). V lost 1 base, J lost 3 bases, and 5 bases stayed unmatched. CDR3 sequence reads: CASSLGLTGDYGYTF. As DNA, the CDR3 is TGTGCCAGCAGCTTAGGTCTAACAGGGGACTATGGCTACACCTTC.